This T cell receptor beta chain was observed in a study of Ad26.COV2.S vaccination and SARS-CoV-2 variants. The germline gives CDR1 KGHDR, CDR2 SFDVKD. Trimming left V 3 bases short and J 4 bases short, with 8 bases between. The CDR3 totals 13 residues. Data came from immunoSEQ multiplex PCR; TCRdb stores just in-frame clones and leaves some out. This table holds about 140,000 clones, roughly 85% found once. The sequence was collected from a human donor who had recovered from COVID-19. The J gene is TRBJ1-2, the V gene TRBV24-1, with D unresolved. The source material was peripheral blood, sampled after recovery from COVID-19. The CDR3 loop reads CATSDNTVYGYTF. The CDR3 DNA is TGTGCCACCAGTGATAACACGGTCTATGGCTACACCTTC.